This section outlines one T cell receptor beta chain sequence together with its context. The antigen it binds to is not known. Base qualities are not provided; no much larger clone lies one nucleotide away. The sample's time point label, decoded: week 5, during vaccination. A 20-mer mutant IDH1 peptide at 300 micrograms in Montanide made up each vaccine dose, which was injected subcutaneously together with topical imiquimod. Donors had newly diagnosed WHO grade 3 or 4 IDH1-mutant astrocytomas with loss of nuclear ATRX. The samples were drawn from NOA16, a multicentre, single-arm, open-label phase I trial in Germany that tested a mutant IDH1 peptide vaccine in humans for the first time. Genomic DNA for TCRB sequencing was isolated from EDTA blood with the DNeasy Blood and Tissue Kit. This sample is drawn from a study of a mutant IDH1 vaccine in newly diagnosed glioma (dated by TCRdb to about 2021). As for the study more broadly: Patients were given eight vaccinations, in weeks 1, 3, 5, 7, 11, 15, 19 and 23, which matched visits V03 through V10. Prior to enrollment, standard therapy consisting of radiotherapy alone, temozolomide alone, or radiochemotherapy with temozolomide had been administered to patients, with the combination being received by most patients. For exploratory analyses, about 25 treated patients had longitudinal TCRB deep sequencing done wherever samples were available. Vaccination was initiated 4-6 weeks after radiotherapy alone, or concurrently with temozolomide cycles in the chemotherapy-containing groups. Of the 25 to 40 patients who were treated, 62.5% were male and about 40% were female, and the mean age was about 37 years. Peripheral blood was drawn at six visits: V03 (baseline), V05, V07, V10, V12 and V13. The investigation overall reported the following: The authors noted that analyses of patient blood samples could not be reproduced because of sample limitations. Across multiple MHC alleles, vaccine-induced immune responses were seen in more than 90% of patients. Changes in the top peripheral T cell clonotypes picked up by TCRB sequencing did not appear to be linked to pseudoprogression. PBMC samples for TCRB deep sequencing were selected based on availability.

Based on the germline V gene (reference sequence), the CDR1 and CDR2 sequences are MNHEY and SMNVEV. The CDR3 holds 17 amino acids from the cysteine to the phenylalanine. CDR3 DNA is the only sequence kept; it has 51 bases, read in frame from the first base. V was cut back by 0 bases and J by 0 bases, leaving a gap of 11 bases between them. Library generation was performed with the immunoSEQ multiplex PCR assay. The hsTCRB Kit was used according to the manufacturer's protocol to amplify rearranged TCR beta chain sequences. TCRB libraries were sequenced on an Illumina MiSeq. In the paper's pipeline: The kit vendor's proprietary platform handled demultiplexing, trimming and gene mapping. This immuneACCESS table, as held by TCRdb, lists in-frame sequences with V and J called but not all clones. Of the missing ones, under half trace to an unresolved V gene in checked studies; the others have no known cause. That table is the source of V, J and clone size, and D and trimming were worked out from the DNA. A total of tens of thousands of clones appear in this sample, around 80% of them only once. Clones ranked in the top ten supply 7% to 8.5% of the sample.

This material consisted of PBMCs, taken from a glioma patient whose treatment included an IDH1 peptide vaccine. The origin of this receptor is a woman in her fifties or sixties with glioma. The chain is encoded by TRBV27 joined to TRBJ1-4; the D gene cannot be named for sure. In nucleotides, the sequence is TGTGCCAGCAGTTTATCGGCCTGGGAAGCAACTAATGAAAAACTGTTTTTT. Translation gives CASSLSAWEATNEKLFF.